This T cell receptor (beta chain) appears in the sequencing data of a study of cytomegalovirus exposure and HLA in healthy donors. Measured with immunoSEQ multiplex PCR; TCRdb has only the in-frame clones, and not every one. The sample holds approximately 160,000 clones, just under 90% seen once. This CDR3 is built from 16 residues. V dropped 0 bases and J dropped 4; count of bases not matched to a gene: 7. Germline assignment: CDR1 SGDLS and CDR2 YYNGEE. The rearrangement uses TRBV9 and TRBJ2-1; TRBD2 agrees at 7 bases. What was sequenced was PBMCs. This sequence was found in a man aged 18 to 30 in good health and CMV-seropositive. This chain's CDR3 is CASSVGSSGRYNEQFF. The CDR3 DNA sequence: TGTGCCAGCAGCGTAGGGTCTAGCGGAAGGTACAATGAGCAGTTCTTC. Supplemented by reference TRBV9 and TRBJ2-1, the full variable domain reads DSGVTQTPKHLITATGQRVTLRCSPRSGDLSVYWYQQSLDQGLQFLIQYYNGEERAKGNILERFSAQQFPDLHSELNLSSLELGDSALYFCASSVGSSGRYNEQFFGPGTRLTVL.